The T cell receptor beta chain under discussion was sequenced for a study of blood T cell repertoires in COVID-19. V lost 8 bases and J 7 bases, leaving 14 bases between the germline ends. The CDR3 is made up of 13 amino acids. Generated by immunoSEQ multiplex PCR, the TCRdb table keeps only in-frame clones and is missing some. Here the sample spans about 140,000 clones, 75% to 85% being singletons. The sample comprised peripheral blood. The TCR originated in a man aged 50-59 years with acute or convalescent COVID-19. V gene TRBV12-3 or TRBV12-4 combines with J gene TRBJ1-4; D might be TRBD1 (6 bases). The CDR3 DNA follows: TGTGCCAGCGGTCTAGGACAGCCTGAAAAACTGTTTTTT. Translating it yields CASGLGQPEKLFF.